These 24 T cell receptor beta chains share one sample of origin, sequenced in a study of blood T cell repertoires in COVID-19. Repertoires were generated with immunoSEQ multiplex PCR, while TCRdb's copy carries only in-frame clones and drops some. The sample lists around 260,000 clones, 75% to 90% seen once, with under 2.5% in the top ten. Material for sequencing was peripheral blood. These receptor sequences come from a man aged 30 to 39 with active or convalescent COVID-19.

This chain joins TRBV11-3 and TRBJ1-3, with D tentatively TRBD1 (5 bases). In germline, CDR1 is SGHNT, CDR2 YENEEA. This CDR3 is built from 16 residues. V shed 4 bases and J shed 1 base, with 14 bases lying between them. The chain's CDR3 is CASSSAPPGSGNTIYF. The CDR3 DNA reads TGTGCCAGCAGCTCGGCCCCCCCAGGGTCTGGAAACACCATATATTTT.

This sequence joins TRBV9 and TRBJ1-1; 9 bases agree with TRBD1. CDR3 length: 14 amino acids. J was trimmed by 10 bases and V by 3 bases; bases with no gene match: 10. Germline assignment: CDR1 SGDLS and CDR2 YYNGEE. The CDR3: CASSASGTGIRAFF. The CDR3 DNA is TGTGCCAGCAGCGCATCCGGGACAGGGATACGAGCTTTCTTT.

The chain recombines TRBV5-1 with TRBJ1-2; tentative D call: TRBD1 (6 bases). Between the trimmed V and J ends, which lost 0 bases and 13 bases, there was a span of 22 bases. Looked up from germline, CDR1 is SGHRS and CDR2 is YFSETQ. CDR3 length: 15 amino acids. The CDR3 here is CASSLDVTGANLGTF. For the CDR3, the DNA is TGCGCCAGCAGCTTGGATGTGACAGGAGCGAATCTGGGCACCTTC.

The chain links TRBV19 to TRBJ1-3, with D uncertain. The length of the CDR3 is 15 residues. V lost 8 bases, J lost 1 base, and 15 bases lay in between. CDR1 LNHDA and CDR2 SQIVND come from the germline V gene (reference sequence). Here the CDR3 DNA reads TGTGCCAGTCATAACAGAGACGCTTCTGGAAACACCATATATTTT. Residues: CASHNRDASGNTIYF. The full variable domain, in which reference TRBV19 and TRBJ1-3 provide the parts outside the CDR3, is DGGITQSPKYLFRKEGQNVTLSCEQNLNHDAMYWYRQDPGQGLRLIYYSQIVNDFQKGDIAEGYSVSREKKESFPLTVTSAQKNPTAFYLCASHNRDASGNTIYFGEGSWLTVV.

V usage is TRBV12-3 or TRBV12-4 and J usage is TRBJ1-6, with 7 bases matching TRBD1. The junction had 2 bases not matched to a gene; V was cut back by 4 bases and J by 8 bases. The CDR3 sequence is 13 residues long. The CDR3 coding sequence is TGTGCCAGCAGTTCGGGACAGTATTCACCCCTCCACTTT. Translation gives CASSSGQYSPLHF.

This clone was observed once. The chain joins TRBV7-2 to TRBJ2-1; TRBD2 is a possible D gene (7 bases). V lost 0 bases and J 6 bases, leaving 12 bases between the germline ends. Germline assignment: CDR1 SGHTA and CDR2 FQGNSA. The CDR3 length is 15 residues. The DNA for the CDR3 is TGTGCCAGCAGCTTAGCCCGAGGGGGGGGCAATGAGCAGTTCTTC. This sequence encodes CASSLARGGGNEQFF. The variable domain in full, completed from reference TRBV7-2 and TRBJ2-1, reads GAGVSQSPSNKVTEKGKDVELRCDPISGHTALYWYRQSLGQGLEFLIYFQGNSAPDKSGLPSDRFSAERTGGSVSTLTIQRTQQEDSAVYLCASSLARGGGNEQFFGPGTRLTVL.

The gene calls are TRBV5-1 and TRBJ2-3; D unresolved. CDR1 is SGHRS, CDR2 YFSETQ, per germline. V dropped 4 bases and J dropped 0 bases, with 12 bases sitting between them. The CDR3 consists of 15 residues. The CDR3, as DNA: TGCGCCAGCAGCCCGTCGGCGGCTAGCACAGATACGCAGTATTTT. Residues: CASSPSAASTDTQYF.

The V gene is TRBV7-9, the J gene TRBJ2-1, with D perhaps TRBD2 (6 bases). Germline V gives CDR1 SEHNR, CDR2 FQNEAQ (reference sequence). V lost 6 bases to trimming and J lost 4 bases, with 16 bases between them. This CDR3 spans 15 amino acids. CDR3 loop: CASSTQWGDYNEQFF. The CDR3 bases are TGTGCCAGCAGTACACAATGGGGGGATTACAATGAGCAGTTCTTC.

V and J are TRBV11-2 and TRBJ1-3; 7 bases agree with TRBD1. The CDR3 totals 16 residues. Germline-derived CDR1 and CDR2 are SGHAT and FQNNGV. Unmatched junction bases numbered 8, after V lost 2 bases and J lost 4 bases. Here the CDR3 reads CASSLMRDSGGNTIYF. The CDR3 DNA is TGTGCCAGCAGCTTAATGCGGGACAGTGGAGGAAACACCATATATTTT.

The CDR3 DNA sequence: TGTGCCAGCTCACCACGGGAGAAGTCTGAAGCTTTCTTT. Amino acids: CASSPREKSEAFF. V and J are TRBV18 and TRBJ1-1; no reliable D call. The CDR3 consists of 13 residues. Trimming left V 1 base short and J 6 bases short, with 9 bases between. Germline V gives CDR1 KGHSH, CDR2 LQKENI.

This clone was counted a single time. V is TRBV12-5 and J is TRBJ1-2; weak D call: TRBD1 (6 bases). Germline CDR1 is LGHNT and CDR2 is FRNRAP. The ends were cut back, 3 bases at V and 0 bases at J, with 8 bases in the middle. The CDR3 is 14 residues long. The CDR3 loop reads CASGLRGTNYGYTF. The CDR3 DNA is TGTGCTAGTGGTTTAAGGGGGACTAACTATGGCTACACCTTC. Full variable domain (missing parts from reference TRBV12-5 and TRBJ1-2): DARVTQTPRHKVTEMGQEVTMRCQPILGHNTVFWYRQTMMQGLELLAYFRNRAPLDDSGMPKDRFSAEMPDATLATLKIQPSEPRDSAVYFCASGLRGTNYGYTFGSGTRLTVV.

As DNA, the CDR3 is TGTGCCTGGAGCAGGGGCACCTATAATTCACCCCTCCACTTT. Translation: CAWSRGTYNSPLHF. The genes are TRBV30 and TRBJ1-6; the D gene is possibly TRBD1 (6 bases). The germline V gene encodes CDR1 GTSNPN and CDR2 SVGIG (reference sequence). The CDR3 covers 14 residues. The V and J ends lost 3 bases and 2 bases respectively, with 8 bases between them.

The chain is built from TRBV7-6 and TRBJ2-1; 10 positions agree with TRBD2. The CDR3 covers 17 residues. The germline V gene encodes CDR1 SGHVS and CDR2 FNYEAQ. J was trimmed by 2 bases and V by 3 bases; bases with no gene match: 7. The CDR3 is CASSFRRSGGAYNEQFF. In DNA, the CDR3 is TGTGCCAGCAGCTTCAGGAGGAGCGGGGGGGCCTACAATGAGCAGTTCTTC.

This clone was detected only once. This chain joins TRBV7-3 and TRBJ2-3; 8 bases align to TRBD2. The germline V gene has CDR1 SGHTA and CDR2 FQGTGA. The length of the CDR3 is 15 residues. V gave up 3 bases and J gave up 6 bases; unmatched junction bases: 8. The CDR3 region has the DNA TGTGCCAGCAGCTTGACCGGGACTAGGCTGGATACGCAGTATTTT. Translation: CASSLTGTRLDTQYF.

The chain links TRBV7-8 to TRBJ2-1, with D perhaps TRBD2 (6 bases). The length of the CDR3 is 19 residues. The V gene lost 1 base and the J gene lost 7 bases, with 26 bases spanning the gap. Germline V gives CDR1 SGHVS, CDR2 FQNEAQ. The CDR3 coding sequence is TGTGCCAGCAGCTTAGAGACTAGTGGCGCATGGATGGGTTCTAATGAGCAGTTCTTC. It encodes CASSLETSGAWMGSNEQFF.

Here the CDR3 DNA reads TGCGCCAGCAGTGAGAACGGGGGATATGGCTACACCTTC. This encodes CASSENGGYGYTF. V and J are TRBV10-1 and TRBJ1-2, with D possibly matching TRBD1 (5 bases). This CDR3 is 13 amino acids long. Germline-derived CDR1 and CDR2 are WNHNN and SYGVQD (reference sequence). V dropped 2 bases and J dropped 5 bases, with 9 bases sitting between them.

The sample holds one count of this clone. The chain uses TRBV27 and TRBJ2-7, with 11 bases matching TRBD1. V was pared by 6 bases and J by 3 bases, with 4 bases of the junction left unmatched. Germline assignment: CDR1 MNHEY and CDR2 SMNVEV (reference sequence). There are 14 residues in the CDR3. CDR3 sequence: CASSGQGADYEQYF. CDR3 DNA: TGTGCCAGCAGCGGACAGGGGGCCGACTACGAGCAGTACTTC.

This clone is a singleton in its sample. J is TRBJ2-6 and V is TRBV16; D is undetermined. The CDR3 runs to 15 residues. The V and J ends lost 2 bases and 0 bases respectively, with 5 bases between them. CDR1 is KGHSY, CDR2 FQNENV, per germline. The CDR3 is CASSQQASGANVLTF. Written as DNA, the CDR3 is TGTGCCAGCAGCCAACAAGCCTCTGGGGCCAACGTCCTGACTTTC.

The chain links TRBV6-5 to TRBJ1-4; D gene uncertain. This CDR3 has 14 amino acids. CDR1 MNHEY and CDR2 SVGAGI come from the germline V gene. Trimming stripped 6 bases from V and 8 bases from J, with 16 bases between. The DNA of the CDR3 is TGTGCCAGCAGCCGAGCGGACGGGCGCGAAAAACTGTTTTTT. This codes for CASSRADGREKLFF.

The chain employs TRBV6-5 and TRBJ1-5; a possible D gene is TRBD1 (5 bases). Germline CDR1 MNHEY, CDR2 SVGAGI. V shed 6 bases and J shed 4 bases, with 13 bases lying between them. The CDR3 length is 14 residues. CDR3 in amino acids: CASSREAGNQPQHF. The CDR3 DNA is TGTGCCAGCAGCAGGGAGGCCGGAAATCAGCCCCAGCATTTT.

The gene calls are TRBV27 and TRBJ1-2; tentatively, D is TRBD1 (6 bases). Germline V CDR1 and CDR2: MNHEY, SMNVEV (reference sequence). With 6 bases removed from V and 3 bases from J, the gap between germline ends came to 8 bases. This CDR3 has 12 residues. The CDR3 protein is CASRTGHYGYTF. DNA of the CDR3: TGTGCCAGCAGGACAGGACACTATGGCTACACCTTC.

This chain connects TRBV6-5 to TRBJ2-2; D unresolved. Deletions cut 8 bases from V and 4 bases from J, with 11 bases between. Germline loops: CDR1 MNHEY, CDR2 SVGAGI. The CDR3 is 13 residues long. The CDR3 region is CASQITFTGELFF. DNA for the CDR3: TGTGCCAGCCAGATTACATTCACCGGGGAGCTGTTTTTT.

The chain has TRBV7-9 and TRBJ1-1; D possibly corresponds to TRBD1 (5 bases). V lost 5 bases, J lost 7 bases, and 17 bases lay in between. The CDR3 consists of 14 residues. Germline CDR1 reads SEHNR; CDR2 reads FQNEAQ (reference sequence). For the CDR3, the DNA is TGTGCCAGCAGCCCATGGGACGGGGGAGTTGAAGCTTTCTTT. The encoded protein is CASSPWDGGVEAFF.

The CDR3 loop reads CARRMGLAGGTGELFF. The CDR3 DNA reads as TGTGCCAGGAGGATGGGACTAGCGGGAGGGACCGGGGAGCTGTTTTTT. J is TRBJ2-2 and V is TRBV2; 16 positions match TRBD2. With 9 bases clipped from V and 5 bases from J, the junction kept 6 bases outside the gene matches. Germline CDR1 and CDR2: SNHLY and FYNNEI. The CDR3 is 16 residues long.